One sample yielded the 30 T cell receptor beta chains listed below, sequenced in a study of T cell repertoires in ileal Crohn's disease. Method: immunoSEQ multiplex PCR; TCRdb's copy keeps in-frame clones and lacks some. The data show around 15,000 clones, roughly 60% seen once. Sample: ileal tissue. The receptors stem from an adult with Crohn's disease.

The chain uses TRBV11-3 and TRBJ2-3, with 11 bases lining up with TRBD2. Germline trimming cut 0 bases from V and 2 bases from J; bases unmatched to any gene: 4. The length of the CDR3 is 17 residues. Germline V lookup: CDR1 SGHNT, CDR2 YENEEA. The CDR3 reads CASSLESGLADTDTQYF. CDR3 sequence (DNA): TGTGCCAGCAGCTTAGAATCGGGACTAGCGGACACAGATACGCAGTATTTT.

The J gene is TRBJ2-5, the V gene TRBV15, with D maybe TRBD1 (5 bases). V was trimmed by 1 base and J by 3 bases, leaving 12 bases between them. The CDR3 is 15 residues long. CDR1 LNHNV and CDR2 YYDKDF come from the germline V gene (reference sequence). The CDR3 loop is CATSRVGLGEETQYF. The CDR3 coding sequence is TGTGCCACCAGCAGAGTGGGGCTAGGTGAAGAGACCCAGTACTTC.

This chain uses TRBV2 with TRBJ2-3; D possibly corresponds to TRBD2 (6 bases). Germline V gene lookup returns CDR1 SNHLY and CDR2 FYNNEI. The CDR3 totals 15 residues. V was clipped by 4 bases and J by 5 bases, with 16 bases between them. In DNA form, the CDR3 reads TGTGCCAGCAGTGCCACCTGGACTATCCTAGATACGCAGTATTTT. It specifies CASSATWTILDTQYF.

The rearrangement uses TRBV7-6 and TRBJ1-5, with a tentative D call TRBD1 (6 bases). This CDR3 has 16 residues. Germline values: CDR1 SGHVS, CDR2 FNYEAQ. V lost 3 bases, J lost 0 bases, and 12 bases lay in between. CDR3 sequence: CASSLGGLYSNQPQHF. The CDR3 coding sequence is TGTGCCAGCAGCTTGGGGGGGCTTTATAGCAATCAGCCCCAGCATTTT. Complete variable domain (other parts from reference TRBV7-6 and TRBJ1-5): GAGVSQSPRYKVTKRGQDVALRCDPISGHVSLYWYRQALGQGPEFLTYFNYEAQQDKSGLPNDRFSAERPEGSISTLTIQRTEQRDSAMYRCASSLGGLYSNQPQHFGDGTRLSIL.

This sequence joins TRBV6-1 and TRBJ2-4, with unresolved D. In germline, CDR1 is MNHNS, CDR2 SASEGT. The CDR3 extends over 12 amino acids. V lost 6 bases to trimming and J lost 15 bases, with 18 bases between them. In DNA form, the CDR3 reads TGTGCCAGCAGCATAACCCAAAGCCTACCGTACTTC. Its translation: CASSITQSLPYF.

The rearrangement uses TRBV29-1 and TRBJ1-3; TRBD1 agrees at 7 bases. The CDR3 consists of 12 residues. The V and J ends lost 7 bases and 2 bases, in that order; junction bases with no gene match: 2. Looked up from germline, CDR1 is SQVTM and CDR2 is ANQGSEA. The CDR3, as DNA: TGCAGCGCTCAGGGGGCTGGAAACACCATATATTTT. Protein: CSAQGAGNTIYF.

This rearrangement joins TRBV5-8 to TRBJ1-5; D is unresolved. The CDR3 extends over 14 amino acids. V was trimmed by 3 bases and J by 7 bases, leaving 14 bases between them. Germline V gives CDR1 SGHTS, CDR2 YDEGEE. The CDR3: CASSWTDGSQPQHF. CDR3 sequence (DNA): TGTGCCAGCAGCTGGACTGACGGGAGCCAGCCCCAGCATTTT.

This clone was counted only a few times. The chain carries TRBV7-2 and TRBJ1-2; perhaps TRBD1 as D (5 bases). Germline V gene sequence: CDR1 SGHTA, CDR2 FQGNSA. Trimming cost V 1 base and J 6 bases, with 18 bases left between them. The CDR3 is made up of 16 amino acids. CDR3 bases: TGTGCCAGCAGCTTAGTCGCAGGGAAAAGGTTAGATGGCTACACCTTC. Translating it yields CASSLVAGKRLDGYTF.

The chain carries TRBV7-9 and TRBJ1-1; D perhaps matches TRBD1 (6 bases). The CDR3 is made up of 14 amino acids. Germline V gene data show CDR1 as SEHNR and CDR2 as FQNEAQ (reference sequence). With 4 bases removed from V and 1 base from J, the gap between germline ends came to 10 bases. The DNA of the CDR3 is TGTGCCAGCAGCTCCGGACAGAAGAACACTGAAGCTTTCTTT. Its translation is CASSSGQKNTEAFF.

The chain carries TRBV5-1 and TRBJ1-4, with D unclear. Germline V lookup: CDR1 SGHRS, CDR2 YFSETQ. V gave up 4 bases and J gave up 8 bases, with 18 bases separating them. The CDR3 totals 15 residues. For the CDR3, the DNA is TGCGCCAGCAGCCCGGAAGGAGGGCAAGGGGAAAAACTGTTTTTT. Translation gives CASSPEGGQGEKLFF. The full variable domain, completed using reference TRBV5-1 and TRBJ1-4, is KAGVTQTPRYLIKTRGQQVTLSCSPISGHRSVSWYQQTPGQGLQFLFEYFSETQRNKGNFPGRFSGRQFSNSRSEMNVSTLELGDSALYLCASSPEGGQGEKLFFGSGTQLSVL.

This sequence joins TRBV6-5 and TRBJ2-2; 7 nucleotides agree with TRBD2. The CDR3 is made up of 15 amino acids. Germline trimming cut 7 bases from V and 1 base from J; bases unmatched to any gene: 6. CDR1 and CDR2 from the germline V gene are MNHEY and SVGAGI. The CDR3 nucleotides read TGTGCCAGCATGGGCTCTAGCGGGAACACCGGGGAGCTGTTTTTT. Residues: CASMGSSGNTGELFF.

V is TRBV18 and J is TRBJ2-3; 7 positions match TRBD2. The V segment lost 5 bases and the J segment 0 bases; nucleotides outside the gene matches: 8. Germline V CDR1 and CDR2: KGHSH, LQKENI. This CDR3 comprises 16 residues. This chain's CDR3 is CASSSTSVRSTDTQYF. Written as DNA, the CDR3 is TGTGCCAGCTCATCCACTAGCGTACGAAGCACAGATACGCAGTATTTT.

This clone has just a few counts. The chain joins TRBV6-5 to TRBJ1-1, with unresolved D. This CDR3 has 16 residues. The germline V gene encodes CDR1 MNHEY and CDR2 SVGAGI. V lost 2 bases and J 2 bases, leaving 15 bases between the germline ends. The CDR3 DNA is TGTGCCAGCAGTTACGGGTTTAACAGATTTAACACTGAAGCTTTCTTT. It codes for CASSYGFNRFNTEAFF.

V gene TRBV7-2 combines with J gene TRBJ1-5, with 7 bases lining up with TRBD1. Germline CDR1 and CDR2: SGHTA and FQGNSA. Trimming at V came to 6 bases and at J to 3 bases, leaving 5 bases not matched to a gene. The CDR3 is 14 amino acids. CDR3 protein: CASRQDRFNQPQHF. In DNA, the CDR3 is TGTGCCAGCAGGCAGGACAGGTTCAATCAGCCCCAGCATTTT. Complete variable domain (other parts from reference TRBV7-2 and TRBJ1-5): GAGVSQSPSNKVTEKGKDVELRCDPISGHTALYWYRQSLGQGLEFLIYFQGNSAPDKSGLPSDRFSAERTGGSVSTLTIQRTQQEDSAVYLCASRQDRFNQPQHFGDGTRLSIL.

The chain joins TRBV18 to TRBJ1-5, with D possibly matching TRBD1 (5 bases). From germline, CDR1 is KGHSH and CDR2 LQKENI. V shed 2 bases and J shed 0 bases, with 11 bases lying between them. The CDR3 is 16 amino acids. The CDR3 sequence is CASSPYSTDSNQPQHF. CDR3 bases: TGTGCCAGCTCACCATATTCGACAGATAGCAATCAGCCCCAGCATTTT.

The V and J genes are TRBV5-6 and TRBJ1-2; 8 positions agree with TRBD1. J gave up 2 bases and V 0 bases, and 6 bases lay outside the gene matches. CDR1 is SGHDT, CDR2 YYEEEE, per germline. This CDR3 is 16 amino acids long. The chain's CDR3 is CASSLGQQGANYGYTF. The CDR3 coding sequence is TGTGCCAGCAGCTTGGGTCAGCAGGGGGCGAACTATGGCTACACCTTC.

V usage is TRBV6-1 and J usage is TRBJ2-1, with a possible D match to TRBD2 (6 bases). Per germline, CDR1 MNHNS and CDR2 SASEGT. The V gene lost 0 bases and the J gene lost 4 bases, with 13 bases spanning the gap. This CDR3 is 16 amino acids long. CDR3 sequence: CASSEASGEPYNEQFF. The CDR3 DNA is TGTGCCAGCAGTGAAGCCTCGGGGGAACCATACAATGAGCAGTTCTTC.

The chain is built from TRBV5-5 and TRBJ1-5; no clear D gene. Trimming stripped 4 bases from V and 0 bases from J, with 11 bases between. Germline CDR1 reads SGHKS; CDR2 reads YYEKEE (reference sequence). The CDR3 covers 15 residues. This CDR3 is CASSTTYSSNQPQHF. The CDR3 DNA reads TGTGCCAGCAGCACTACGTATAGTAGCAATCAGCCCCAGCATTTT.

V gene TRBV2 combines with J gene TRBJ2-1; weak D call: TRBD2 (6 bases). The germline gives CDR1 SNHLY, CDR2 FYNNEI. V was pared by 3 bases and J by 15 bases, with 15 bases between. CDR3 length: 12 amino acids. The CDR3 bases are TGTGCCAGCAGTGAGACTAGGGACCGTCGGTTCTTC. Its protein product is CASSETRDRRFF.

V is TRBV28 and J is TRBJ2-6; 7 bases are shared with TRBD1. Germline V gene lookup returns CDR1 MDHEN and CDR2 SYDVKM. The CDR3 length is 18 residues. The junction had 11 bases not matched to a gene; V was cut back by 6 bases and J by 0 bases. CDR3 protein: CASSPIRGQISGANVLTF. CDR3 bases: TGTGCCAGCAGCCCAATCCGGGGACAGATCTCTGGGGCCAACGTCCTGACTTTC. The full variable domain, completed using reference TRBV28 and TRBJ2-6, is DVKVTQSSRYLVKRTGEKVFLECVQDMDHENMFWYRQDPGLGLRLIYFSYDVKMKEKGDIPEGYSVSREKKERFSLILESASTNQTSMYLCASSPIRGQISGANVLTFGAGSRLTVL.

This clone appeared a single time. In DNA form, the CDR3 reads TGCAGCGGTGGGGAGGGAGCGGAGACCCAGTACTTC. It codes for CSGGEGAETQYF. This sequence joins TRBV29-1 and TRBJ2-5, with 7 bases matching TRBD2. CDR3 length: 12 residues. Germline values: CDR1 SQVTM, CDR2 ANQGSEA. V was pared by 7 bases and J by 5 bases, with 7 bases of the junction left unmatched.

The J gene is TRBJ1-4, the V gene TRBV4-2, with D perhaps TRBD1 (6 bases). The V end was cut by 1 base, the J end by 3 bases, with 9 bases between. The CDR3 has 15 amino acids. Germline V gives CDR1 LGHNA, CDR2 YNFKEQ. Here the CDR3 DNA reads TGTGCCAGCAGCCAAGTTCAGGGGTCTAATGAAAAACTGTTTTTT. Translating it yields CASSQVQGSNEKLFF.

This clone was detected only a few times. The rearrangement links TRBV30 to TRBJ1-2; 7 bases are shared with TRBD1. Germline V CDR1 and CDR2: GTSNPN, SVGIG (reference sequence). V trimming: 0 bases; J trimming: 6 bases; junction bases outside the gene matches: 13. The length of the CDR3 is 16 residues. Here the CDR3 DNA reads TGTGCCTGGAGTGTAGATCAGAGGGGGCACCTCCATGGCTACACCTTC. Encoded protein: CAWSVDQRGHLHGYTF.

The chain links TRBV5-6 to TRBJ1-3; a possible D gene is TRBD1 (6 bases). The CDR3 runs to 17 residues. Deletions cut 4 bases from V and 1 base from J, with 18 bases between. The germline V gene has CDR1 SGHDT and CDR2 YYEEEE. The CDR3 sequence: CASSRGIRGISGNTIYF. The CDR3 DNA reads as TGTGCCAGCAGCCGCGGCATCAGGGGCATTTCTGGAAACACCATATATTTT.

The chain is built from TRBV6-5 and TRBJ1-3, with D possibly being TRBD1 (6 bases). This CDR3 region has 16 residues. Germline loops: CDR1 MNHEY, CDR2 SVGAGI. With 0 bases removed from V and 2 bases from J, the gap between germline ends came to 11 bases. CDR3 DNA: TGTGCCAGCAGTTACTCTATAGGGGGACCTGGAAACACCATATATTTT. It encodes CASSYSIGGPGNTIYF.

The gene calls are TRBV11-2 and TRBJ1-1, with 11 nucleotides matching TRBD1. CDR3 length equals 16 residues. V lost 3 bases and J lost 6; bases outside the gene matches: 9. Germline assignment: CDR1 SGHAT and CDR2 FQNNGV. The CDR3 reads CASSFWDRTGGSEAFF. CDR3 DNA sequence: TGTGCCAGCAGCTTTTGGGATAGGACAGGGGGCTCTGAAGCTTTCTTT.

This clone was counted once. The CDR3 coding sequence is TGTGCCAGCAGCTTAGTGGGAGGATCGTTTGGCGAGCAGTACTTC. It encodes CASSLVGGSFGEQYF. The chain is built from TRBV5-4 and TRBJ2-7; tentatively, D is TRBD2 (6 bases). The CDR3 length is 15 residues. Trimming stripped 2 bases from V and 6 bases from J, with 18 bases between. Per germline, CDR1 SGHNT and CDR2 YYREEE (reference sequence). Combining the CDR3 with reference TRBV5-4 and TRBJ2-7 gives the whole variable domain ETGVTQSPTHLIKTRGQQVTLRCSSQSGHNTVSWYQQALGQGPQFIFQYYREEENGRGNFPPRFSGLQFPNYSSELNVNALELDDSALYLCASSLVGGSFGEQYFGPGTRLTVT.

CDR3 in amino acids: CASSFLVSDTQYF. The CDR3, as DNA: TGTGCCAGCAGCTTTCTAGTTTCAGATACGCAGTATTTT. The V and J genes are TRBV11-2 and TRBJ2-3; D not resolved. From germline, CDR1 is SGHAT and CDR2 FQNNGV. Trimming pared 3 bases from V and 4 bases from J, leaving 8 bases between. The CDR3 contains 13 residues.

Regarding this clone: This sample also contains other DNA sequences that code for the same CDR3. The chain recombines TRBV30 with TRBJ1-5, with TRBD1 identical over 7 bases. Looked up from germline, CDR1 is GTSNPN and CDR2 is SVGIG (reference sequence). This CDR3 is 15 amino acids long. The V and J ends lost 2 bases and 0 bases, in that order; junction bases with no gene match: 4. DNA for the CDR3: TGTGCCTGGAGTAGGACAGGAAATAGCAATCAGCCCCAGCATTTT. Amino acids: CAWSRTGNSNQPQHF.

This clone qualifies as medium-sized (0.01 to 0.1%). V is TRBV27 and J is TRBJ2-1, with TRBD1 matching 8 bases. The CDR3 is 16 residues long. Germline CDR1 and CDR2: MNHEY and SMNVEV (reference sequence). J was trimmed by 8 bases and V by 3 bases; bases with no gene match: 12. DNA of the CDR3: TGTGCCAGCAGTTTGTATGGACAGGGCGACGTCGATGAGCAGTTCTTC. Translation gives CASSLYGQGDVDEQFF.